The rows below give T cell receptor beta chains drawn from one sample of a study of control samples from healthy donors and cancer patients. Repertoires were generated with immunoSEQ multiplex PCR, while TCRdb's copy carries only in-frame clones and drops some. Here the sample spans 150,000 to 200,000 clones, approximately 94% being singletons. Sequencing was carried out using blood. The receptor set was obtained from a woman aged 18-29 years in good health. Each CDR3 is given with its conserved first and last residue. Fields, in order: CDR3 length, J gene, D gene, clone size, V gene, CDR3 DNA, CDR3 protein. A D gene is named only where the DNA matches it firmly. The listing skips clone size in some rows; elsewhere it reads once, few, many or a size class.

18	TRBJ1-2	TRBD1	NA	TRBV15	TGTGCCACCAGCAGGGACACAGGGGGCGCCCCTTTTAGCTATGGCTACACCTTC	CATSRDTGGAPFSYGYTF
11	TRBJ1-1	NA	NA	TRBV19	TGTGCCAGTAGGAGTCCCGCGGAAGCTTTCTTT	CASRSPAEAFF
13	TRBJ1-1	NA	NA	TRBV11-2	TGTGCCAGCAGCTTAGATAGGAACACTGAAGCTTTCTTT	CASSLDRNTEAFF
14	TRBJ1-2	NA	once	TRBV15	TGTGCCACCAGCACTCCGGGAAGAGACTATGGCTACACCTTC	CATSTPGRDYGYTF
15	TRBJ1-1	TRBD1	NA	TRBV7-3	TGTGCCAGCAGCTTACAGGGGGCTTCGTACACTGAAGCTTTCTTT	CASSLQGASYTEAFF
14	TRBJ2-2	NA	NA	TRBV10-1	TGCGCCAGCAGTGAGTGGCCCGACGCCGGGGAGCTGTTTTTT	CASSEWPDAGELFF
15	TRBJ1-1	NA	NA	TRBV6-5	TGTGCCAGCCCTCGGGAGGGGGGGCTGGCCACTGAAGCTTTCTTT	CASPREGGLATEAFF
15	TRBJ1-3	NA	NA	TRBV5-1	TGCGCCAGCAGCTTGCCGGGTACGGTTGGAAACACCATATATTTT	CASSLPGTVGNTIYF
17	TRBJ1-6	NA	NA	TRBV27	TGTGCCAGCAGTTTACAGTTCAGTGGGGGACTGAGCTATCCCCTCCACTTT	CASSLQFSGGLSYPLHF
13	TRBJ1-1	NA	NA	TRBV3-1/TRBV3-2	TGTGCCAGCAGCCCGGGGGTGAACACTGAAGCTTTCTTT	CASSPGVNTEAFF
15	TRBJ2-1	NA	NA	TRBV5-4	TGTGCCAGCAGCTTGGAAGGTCCGGGGGCTGCTGAGCAGTTCTTC	CASSLEGPGAAEQFF
15	TRBJ2-1	NA	NA	TRBV5-5	TGTGCCAGCAGCTTGTACAGGGTAAGCTACAATGAGCAGTTCTTC	CASSLYRVSYNEQFF
17	TRBJ2-3	NA	NA	TRBV5-5	TGTGCCAGCAGCGATTTTAAGGGAATGTGGGCCACAGATACGCAGTATTTT	CASSDFKGMWATDTQYF
12	TRBJ1-1	NA	NA	TRBV10-3	TGTGCCATCAGACACGTAAACACTGAAGCTTTCTTT	CAIRHVNTEAFF
16	TRBJ1-2	NA	NA	TRBV27	TGTGCCAGCACAACCTATATCAGGGGACCATTCTATGGCTACACCTTC	CASTTYIRGPFYGYTF
13	TRBJ2-1	NA	NA	TRBV9	TGTGCCAGCAGCGTGGAGGTTACCAATGAGCAGTTCTTC	CASSVEVTNEQFF
13	TRBJ2-5	NA	NA	TRBV7-9	TGTGCCAGCAGCTTCAGAATAGAAGAGACCCAGTACTTC	CASSFRIEETQYF
11	TRBJ2-7	NA	NA	TRBV10-3	TGTGCCATCAGTGAGCTCAACGAGCAGTACTTC	CAISELNEQYF
13	TRBJ2-7	NA	NA	TRBV5-1	TGCGCCAGCAGCTTCCGGGTTCTGGGGGAGCAGTACTTC	CASSFRVLGEQYF
12	TRBJ2-5	NA	NA	TRBV11-1	TGTGCCAGCAGCCTTGGGTCGGAGACCCAGTACTTC	CASSLGSETQYF